This T cell receptor beta chain was sequenced for a study of blood T cell repertoires in COVID-19. In the study overall: Samples taken during acute and convalescent COVID-19 were collected in the United States, Italy and Spain.

Authors' analysis steps: How many nucleated cells were present was estimated from reference gene primer amplification. The repertoire was sequenced with immunoSEQ multiplex PCR; TCRdb's copy has only in-frame clones and lacks some. Clone size and V and J calls were adopted from that table, with D and trimming inferred from the DNA. The table lists a few hundred thousand clones, 90% of them singletons. Seattle's enrolled individuals joined amid active infection and were then monitored longitudinally. The source material was peripheral blood. This clonotype originated in a woman aged 55 to 70 with COVID-19, enrolled during active disease.

CDR3 sequence: CASSSGGTDTQYF. CDR3 bases: TGTGCCAGCAGCTCAGGGGGGACAGATACGCAGTATTTT. The gene calls are TRBV7-3 and TRBJ2-3; D might be TRBD1 (7 bases). The CDR3 contains 13 residues. Germline V gene sequence: CDR1 SGHTA, CDR2 FQGTGA. V was clipped by 4 bases and J by 3 bases, with 8 bases between them.